The 29 T cell receptor beta chains below all came from one sample that was sequenced in a study of cytomegalovirus exposure and HLA in healthy donors listed by TCRdb under 2017. Libraries came from the immunoSEQ multiplex PCR assay. For the multiplex PCR, a mixture combining 60 forward primers for TCR Vbeta segments and 13 reverse primers for TCR Jbeta segments was used. Not all clones reach the TCRdb copy of this immuneACCESS table, which keeps in-frame sequences only. Checked studies attribute under half of the gap to unresolved V genes and leave the rest unexplained. A total of around 150,000 clones appear in this sample, 82% of them only once. Clones ranked in the top ten supply about 1.6% of the sample. Sequencing used PBMCs. The source is a girl aged 5-17 years in good health and CMV-seropositive.

The V call is TRBV27, the J call TRBJ1-1; 7 positions agree with TRBD1. Trimming at V came to 4 bases and at J to 7 bases, leaving 12 bases not matched to a gene. The germline V gene encodes CDR1 MNHEY and CDR2 SMNVEV (reference sequence). This CDR3 region has 15 residues. The CDR3 DNA reads as TGTGCCAGCAGTTCTCGGGACAGAGGCACAAATGAAGCTTTCTTT. This gives the protein CASSSRDRGTNEAFF.

V and J are TRBV6-5 and TRBJ1-3; TRBD1 aligns across 8 bases. This CDR3 contains 13 residues. Germline CDR1 reads MNHEY; CDR2 reads SVGAGI. Trimming at V came to 5 bases and at J to 5 bases, leaving 2 bases not matched to a gene. The CDR3 DNA reads TGTGCCAGCAGTAACAGGGGGAGAAACACCATATATTTT. It specifies CASSNRGRNTIYF.

This CDR3 reads CASGPDSYNEQFF. The CDR3 coding sequence is TGTGCCAGCGGACCGGACAGTTACAATGAGCAGTTCTTC. V usage is TRBV2 and J usage is TRBJ2-1, with D perhaps matching TRBD1 (6 bases). The ends were cut back, 8 bases at V and 4 bases at J, with 12 bases in the middle. Germline lookup yields CDR1 SNHLY and CDR2 FYNNEI. The length of the CDR3 is 13 residues.

The chain is built from TRBV4-1 and TRBJ2-3; D might be TRBD1 (6 bases). This CDR3 is built from 15 residues. Trimming took 3 bases from V and 3 from J, leaving 13 bases between them. Germline lookup yields CDR1 MGHRA and CDR2 YSYEKL. For the CDR3, the DNA is TGCGCCAGCAGCCAGTACAGGGAGCTGACAGATACGCAGTATTTT. The encoded protein is CASSQYRELTDTQYF.

The chain carries TRBV7-3 and TRBJ1-1; 7 nucleotides line up with TRBD1. Germline trimming cut 6 bases from V and 5 bases from J; bases unmatched to any gene: 6. CDR1 and CDR2 (germline): SGHTA, FQGTGA. This CDR3 region has 13 residues. CDR3 loop: CASRRQGGTEAFF. The CDR3 coding sequence is TGTGCCAGCAGACGACAGGGCGGGACTGAAGCTTTCTTT.

The chain carries TRBV18 and TRBJ2-6, with a weak D call TRBD1 (6 bases). From germline, CDR1 is KGHSH and CDR2 LQKENI. V was clipped by 3 bases and J by 0 bases, with 9 bases between them. CDR3 length: 16 residues. For the CDR3, the DNA is TGTGCCAGCTCACCTAACAGGGTCTCTGGGGCCAACGTCCTGACTTTC. It specifies CASSPNRVSGANVLTF.

This clone was seen a handful of times. The V gene is TRBV2, the J gene TRBJ1-3, with 7 positions matching TRBD1. CDR3 length: 14 residues. The J segment lost 4 bases and the V segment lost 5 bases, leaving 5 bases of the junction unmatched. The V gene's germline CDR1 is SNHLY and CDR2 FYNNEI. For the CDR3, the DNA is TGTGCCAGCAGTCAGGGACAGTCCGGAAACACCATATATTTT. Residues: CASSQGQSGNTIYF.

This clone appeared a single time. The V call is TRBV7-2, the J call TRBJ1-2, with a tentative D call TRBD1 (5 bases). V was pared by 1 base and J by 4 bases, with 13 bases between. The CDR3 totals 15 residues. Germline CDR1 and CDR2: SGHTA and FQGNSA. The CDR3 spells CASSLGVGGVYGYTF. For the CDR3, the DNA is TGTGCCAGCAGCTTAGGGGTCGGGGGTGTCTATGGCTACACCTTC.

This clone was seen a handful of times. The chain employs TRBV4-1 and TRBJ2-7, with D unresolved. The V end was cut by 1 base, the J end by 2 bases, with 6 bases between. Germline CDR1 MGHRA, CDR2 YSYEKL. The CDR3 is 13 amino acids. CDR3 in amino acids: CASSQGPAYEQYF. DNA of the CDR3: TGCGCCAGCAGCCAAGGTCCTGCCTACGAGCAGTACTTC.

This clone was seen only once. The chain employs TRBV29-1 and TRBJ2-7, with a tentative D call TRBD2 (6 bases). In germline, CDR1 is SQVTM, CDR2 ANQGSEA. CDR3 length: 11 residues. Between the trimmed V and J ends, which lost 4 bases and 3 bases, there was a span of 7 bases. DNA of the CDR3: TGCAGCGTTGCGGGGGACTACGAGCAGTACTTC. Amino acids: CSVAGDYEQYF.

The chain is built from TRBV28 and TRBJ2-1; 12 nucleotides agree with TRBD2. Looked up from germline, CDR1 is MDHEN and CDR2 is SYDVKM. The CDR3 sequence is 14 residues long. Losses at the gene ends were 3 bases for V and 15 bases for J; bases not matched to a gene: 9. The CDR3 DNA is TGTGCCAGCAGTTTCGGGCTAGCGGGAGGGATAGGGTTCTTC. Translating gives CASSFGLAGGIGFF.

V and J are TRBV6-1 and TRBJ1-4; 10 bases match TRBD1. The CDR3 runs 14 residues. V lost 6 bases and J lost 6; bases outside the gene matches: 4. The germline CDR1 and CDR2 sequences are MNHNS and SASEGT. CDR3: CASSAGTGDEKLFF. Written as DNA, the CDR3 is TGTGCCAGCAGCGCCGGGACAGGGGATGAAAAACTGTTTTTT.

As to this clone: Compared with germline, one end of the junction differs, possibly owing to a read error. This sequence joins TRBV15 and TRBJ2-1; TRBD2 agrees at 8 bases. Germline-derived CDR1 and CDR2 are LNHNV and YYDKDF (reference sequence). This CDR3 has 13 residues. CDR3: CATSPMRTGGGVF. CDR3 coding DNA: TGTGCCACCAGCCCCATGCGGACGGGAGGGGGGGTCTTC.

The V call is TRBV5-6, the J call TRBJ2-7; 9 bases match TRBD1. Per the germline V gene, CDR1 is SGHDT and CDR2 is YYEEEE. The junction had 4 bases not matched to a gene; V was cut back by 1 base and J by 5 bases. CDR3 size: 14 residues. The CDR3 nucleotides read TGTGCCAGCAGCTTGTGGGACAGGGTAGACGAGCAGTACTTC. Translated, it gives CASSLWDRVDEQYF.

The gene calls are TRBV10-3 and TRBJ2-4; 12 nucleotides agree with TRBD2. The CDR3 consists of 19 residues. V was clipped by 6 bases and J by 0 bases; unmatched bases: 12. Germline CDR1 reads ENHRY; CDR2 reads SYGVKD. The CDR3 DNA reads as TGTGCCATCAGCTCTCCGACTAGCGGGGGACTATTAGCCAAAAACATTCAGTACTTC. It translates to CAISSPTSGGLLAKNIQYF.

The chain has TRBV4-3 and TRBJ1-5; D uncertain. Trimming cost V 0 bases and J 1 base, with 10 bases left between them. The CDR3 extends over 16 amino acids. Per the germline V gene, CDR1 is LGHNA and CDR2 is YSLEER. In DNA form, the CDR3 reads TGCGCCAGCAGCCAAGATTTCGGCAGGAGCAATCAGCCCCAGCATTTT. This translates into CASSQDFGRSNQPQHF.

This chain links TRBV29-1 with TRBJ1-2; 7 nucleotides match TRBD1. The CDR3 is made up of 13 amino acids. J gave up 8 bases and V 1 base, and 7 bases lay outside the gene matches. The germline V gene has CDR1 SQVTM and CDR2 ANQGSEA. CDR3 bases: TGCAGCGTTGAAGGGCCAGGGGGGAGAGGCTACACCTTC. Protein: CSVEGPGGRGYTF.

This clone was detected a few times. This chain joins TRBV25-1 and TRBJ2-3; possible D gene TRBD1, 5 bases. With 1 base removed from V and 5 bases from J, the gap between germline ends came to 13 bases. This CDR3 contains 15 residues. Germline V gives CDR1 MGHDK, CDR2 SYGVNS. The CDR3 reads CASSESAAGQDTQYF. CDR3 DNA: TGTGCCAGCAGTGAATCGGCGGCAGGGCAAGATACGCAGTATTTT.

V usage is TRBV9 and J usage is TRBJ1-3; D possibly corresponds to TRBD1 (6 bases). Per germline, CDR1 SGDLS and CDR2 YYNGEE. Between the trimmed V and J ends, which lost 3 bases and 0 bases, there was a span of 16 bases. This CDR3 spans 17 amino acids. CDR3 sequence (DNA): TGTGCCAGCAGCGAGGAAGACAGGTACAACTCTGGAAACACCATATATTTT. Translated: CASSEEDRYNSGNTIYF.

V is TRBV6-1 and J is TRBJ2-3; 7 bases align to TRBD2. J lost 2 bases, V lost 1 base, and 3 bases had no gene match. This CDR3 spans 15 amino acids. The germline gives CDR1 MNHNS, CDR2 SASEGT. The CDR3, as DNA: TGTGCCAGCAGTGAAGTGACTAGCTCCACAGATACGCAGTATTTT. Protein product: CASSEVTSSTDTQYF.

This rearrangement joins TRBV28 to TRBJ2-7; D remains ambiguous. CDR1 is MDHEN, CDR2 SYDVKM, per germline. V was cut by 2 bases and J by 1 base, with 9 bases left in between. CDR3 length equals 14 residues. DNA of the CDR3: TGTGCCAGCAGTTTAACCTATCTTTCCTACGAGCAGTACTTC. This sequence encodes CASSLTYLSYEQYF.

The chain joins TRBV19 to TRBJ1-5; D is possibly TRBD1 (6 bases). Per the germline V gene, CDR1 is LNHDA and CDR2 is SQIVND (reference sequence). CDR3 size: 16 residues. Deletions cut 6 bases from V and 4 bases from J, with 19 bases between. DNA for the CDR3: TGTGCCAGTAGGGGAGGGGGAGGATCTTTTAATCAGCCCCAGCATTTT. Encoded protein: CASRGGGGSFNQPQHF. Using reference TRBV19 and TRBJ1-5 for the parts outside the CDR3, the full variable domain is DGGITQSPKYLFRKEGQNVTLSCEQNLNHDAMYWYRQDPGQGLRLIYYSQIVNDFQKGDIAEGYSVSREKKESFPLTVTSAQKNPTAFYLCASRGGGGSFNQPQHFGDGTRLSIL.

In regard to this clone: Sequence at one end of the junction differs from germline and may be a read error. The V gene is TRBV7-7, the J gene TRBJ2-3, with 8 bases fitting TRBD2. Germline CDR1 SSHAT, CDR2 FNYEAQ (reference sequence). This CDR3 is 17 amino acids long. CDR3 region: CASSPSGLAGFTDTQYF. CDR3 coding DNA: TGTGCTAGCAGCCCGTCCGGTCTAGCGGGTTTCACAGATACGCAGTATTTT.

A single count supports this clone. This sequence joins TRBV19 and TRBJ1-5, with 8 bases fitting TRBD1. Germline-derived CDR1 and CDR2 are LNHDA and SQIVND (reference sequence). Trimming removed 4 bases from V and 0 bases from J; junction bases left unmatched: 2. There are 15 residues in the CDR3. As DNA, the CDR3 is TGTGCCAGTAGTACACAGGGGGATAGCAATCAGCCCCAGCATTTT. It encodes CASSTQGDSNQPQHF.

This clone was seen a single time. The rearrangement joins TRBV28 to TRBJ1-2; no firm D call. The germline V gene has CDR1 MDHEN and CDR2 SYDVKM. The CDR3 consists of 16 residues. V was trimmed by 1 base and J by 2 bases, leaving 14 bases between them. The CDR3 nucleotides read TGTGCCAGCAGTTTATTTGGCCATAGCGACAACTATGGCTACACCTTC. Protein: CASSLFGHSDNYGYTF.

This rearrangement joins TRBV15 to TRBJ2-7; D is perhaps TRBD1 (6 bases). CDR1 is LNHNV and CDR2 is YYDKDF in the germline V gene (reference sequence). The CDR3 extends over 15 amino acids. The V and J ends lost 3 bases and 8 bases respectively, with 20 bases between them. The CDR3 nucleotides read TGTGCCACCAGCAGCCCACAGGGCGATATCTCCCAGCAGTACTTC. It translates to CATSSPQGDISQQYF.

CDR3 region: CASSSGLNTEAFF. CDR3 in DNA: TGTGCCAGCAGCTCAGGGCTGAACACTGAAGCTTTCTTT. V and J are TRBV7-9 and TRBJ1-1; possible D gene TRBD1, 5 bases. CDR1 is SEHNR and CDR2 is FQNEAQ in the germline V gene (reference sequence). This CDR3 has 13 residues. V shed 4 bases and J shed 0 bases, with 6 bases lying between them.

The chain has TRBV6-5 and TRBJ2-6; TRBD1 agrees at 7 bases. After removal of 6 bases from V and 0 bases from J, the junction contained 2 bases not matched to a gene. This CDR3 contains 15 residues. CDR1 and CDR2 (germline): MNHEY, SVGAGI. Here the CDR3 DNA reads TGTGCCAGCAGCAACAGGGGCTCTGGGGCCAACGTCCTGACTTTC. Protein sequence: CASSNRGSGANVLTF.

This clone was observed a few times. The chain couples TRBV9 to TRBJ1-1; TRBD1 agrees at 10 bases. The J segment lost 7 bases and the V segment lost 4 bases, leaving 7 bases of the junction unmatched. CDR1 and CDR2 from the germline V gene are SGDLS and YYNGEE. There are 14 residues in the CDR3. The CDR3 nucleotides read TGTGCCAGCAGCCCGGGGACAGGGGATGGTGAAGCTTTCTTT. Residues: CASSPGTGDGEAFF.